This TCR beta chain was identified during a study of patients and donors after allogeneic stem cell transplantation. From germline, CDR1 is KGHSH and CDR2 LQKENI. CDR3 length: 15 amino acids. Trimming removed 4 bases at V and 7 bases at J, with 17 bases between. This clonotype was seen a few times. TCRdb recomputed calls from the RT-PCR reads with MiXCR, one row per CDR3 protein. This table holds 800,000 to 1,000,000 distinct CDR3 sequences, about 20% found once. The TCR comes from a human donor who was either an allogeneic HSCT recipient or a stem cell or donor lymphocyte infusion donor (not recorded which). It is not recorded whose cells these are; they may come from a transplant donor. This chain joins TRBV18 and TRBJ2-1, with D perhaps TRBD2 (5 bases). Sequenced sample: blood, either unsorted or a sorted T cell fraction (not recorded which). CDR3 in amino acids: CASSQTGIRENEQFF. The CDR3 DNA is TGTGCCAGCTCACAAACCGGGATAAGGGAAAATGAGCAGTTCTTC.